One sample yielded the 29 T cell receptor beta chains listed below, sequenced in a study of a mutant IDH1 vaccine in newly diagnosed glioma. These receptors have no identified antigens. Time point defined: week 5, during vaccination. Doses consisted of 300 ug of mutant IDH1 20-mer peptide each, paired with topical imiquimod. Assay: immunoSEQ multiplex PCR; the TCRdb copy retains only in-frame clones and omits some. The sample consists of about 30,000 clones, about nine tenths of them appearing once. The input for sequencing was peripheral blood mononuclear cells (PBMCs), taken from a glioma patient whose treatment included an IDH1 peptide vaccine. The receptors were gathered from a woman in her thirties or forties with glioma. Some clones in this sample may be carry-over from other donors' samples.

The V call is TRBV6-6, the J call TRBJ1-4; D not certain. This CDR3 is 14 amino acids long. CDR1 and CDR2 from the germline V gene are MNHNY and SVGAGI (reference sequence). The V end lost 6 bases, the J end lost 1 base, and 9 bases lay between the germline ends. For the CDR3, the DNA is TGTGCCAGCAGCCGGACGGAAACTAATGAAAAACTGTTTTTT. Its protein is CASSRTETNEKLFF.

J is TRBJ1-4 and V is TRBV9; the match to TRBD1 covers 7 bases. Trimming at V came to 4 bases and at J to 8 bases, leaving 11 bases not matched to a gene. The CDR3 consists of 15 residues. Germline values: CDR1 SGDLS, CDR2 YYNGEE. Here the CDR3 DNA reads TGTGCCAGCAGCCCAGCGAACAGGGGAGGGGAAAAACTGTTTTTT. This encodes CASSPANRGGEKLFF.

The V call is TRBV7-2, the J call TRBJ1-1; no clear D gene. V was trimmed by 2 bases and J by 8 bases, leaving 9 bases between them. Germline V gene data show CDR1 as SGHTA and CDR2 as FQGNSA. The CDR3 spans 12 residues. CDR3: CASSLFGGEAFF. CDR3 coding DNA: TGTGCCAGCAGCTTATTCGGCGGCGAAGCTTTCTTT.

This chain links TRBV2 with TRBJ2-6; TRBD2 matches at 7 bases. The CDR3 is 16 residues long. CDR1 and CDR2 (germline): SNHLY, FYNNEI. The junction had 9 bases not matched to a gene; V was cut back by 2 bases and J by 8 bases. Here the CDR3 reads CASSELSGGLTNVLTF. The CDR3 DNA is TGTGCCAGCAGTGAACTTTCGGGAGGCCTAACCAACGTCCTGACTTTC.

The chain recombines TRBV6-1 with TRBJ2-7, with D maybe TRBD2 (7 bases). CDR1 MNHNS and CDR2 SASEGT come from the germline V gene. The CDR3 is made up of 15 amino acids. Between the trimmed V and J ends, which lost 2 bases and 3 bases, there was a span of 14 bases. Here the CDR3 reads CASSERGAYDYEQYF. The CDR3 DNA sequence: TGTGCCAGCAGTGAACGGGGGGCCTATGACTACGAGCAGTACTTC.

The chain joins TRBV9 to TRBJ2-2; D might be TRBD2 (5 bases). The ends were cut back, 0 bases at V and 0 bases at J, with 9 bases in the middle. Germline V CDR1 and CDR2: SGDLS, YYNGEE. The length of the CDR3 is 16 residues. The CDR3: CASSVAASPNTGELFF. CDR3 nucleotide sequence: TGTGCCAGCAGCGTAGCCGCTAGCCCGAACACCGGGGAGCTGTTTTTT.

The chain is built from TRBV2 and TRBJ1-3; D might be TRBD1 (6 bases). Germline CDR1 reads SNHLY; CDR2 reads FYNNEI. V lost 8 bases and J 4 bases, leaving 12 bases between the germline ends. This CDR3 comprises 13 residues. The DNA for the CDR3 is TGTGCCAGCGATGGACAGAAAGGAAACACCATATATTTT. Protein product: CASDGQKGNTIYF.

In its sample, this clone was seen once. This chain uses TRBV6-1 with TRBJ2-3, with D perhaps TRBD1 (6 bases). Per germline, CDR1 MNHNS and CDR2 SASEGT. The CDR3 has 14 residues. V lost 3 bases to trimming and J lost 6 bases, with 13 bases between them. The CDR3 bases are TGTGCCAGCAGTGAGATCAGGGGTGCGGATACGCAGTATTTT. The encoded protein is CASSEIRGADTQYF.

The rearrangement joins TRBV28 to TRBJ2-5, with D maybe TRBD1 (6 bases). Trimming cost V 10 bases and J 6 bases, with 18 bases left between them. Per the germline V gene, CDR1 is MDHEN and CDR2 is SYDVKM. The CDR3 runs to 13 residues. The CDR3 sequence is CAIAREGVKTQYF. DNA of the CDR3: TGTGCCATCGCGCGAGAGGGGGTAAAGACCCAGTACTTC.

The chain is built from TRBV9 and TRBJ2-7; D uncertain. CDR3 length: 13 residues. The germline gives CDR1 SGDLS, CDR2 YYNGEE. V was clipped by 2 bases and J by 2 bases, with 8 bases between them. CDR3 residues: CASSVGAAYEQYF. The DNA for the CDR3 is TGTGCCAGCAGCGTGGGTGCCGCCTACGAGCAGTACTTC. Using reference TRBV9 and TRBJ2-7 for the parts outside the CDR3, the full variable domain is DSGVTQTPKHLITATGQRVTLRCSPRSGDLSVYWYQQSLDQGLQFLIQYYNGEERAKGNILERFSAQQFPDLHSELNLSSLELGDSALYFCASSVGAAYEQYFGPGTRLTVT.

In its sample, this clone was seen once. The rearrangement uses TRBV27 and TRBJ2-6; a possible D gene is TRBD1 (5 bases). CDR3 length: 13 residues. Trimming took off 3 bases at V and 12 bases at J, with 12 bases between the two ends. Germline CDR1 and CDR2: MNHEY and SMNVEV (reference sequence). CDR3 region: CASSFGARPVLTF. The CDR3 DNA reads as TGTGCCAGCAGTTTTGGGGCCCGACCCGTCCTGACTTTC.

The chain employs TRBV25-1 and TRBJ2-3, with D possibly TRBD2 on 5 matching bases. V dropped 8 bases and J dropped 1 base, with 7 bases sitting between them. Germline V gene sequence: CDR1 MGHDK, CDR2 SYGVNS. The CDR3 runs to 12 residues. CDR3 region: CASGSGTDTQYF. The CDR3 coding sequence is TGTGCCAGCGGTAGCGGCACAGATACGCAGTATTTT.

The chain has TRBV4-1 and TRBJ2-4; D possibly corresponds to TRBD1 (6 bases). Germline CDR1 is MGHRA and CDR2 is YSYEKL. The germline V and J ends were trimmed by 2 bases and 9 bases, with 20 bases remaining between them. The CDR3 runs 16 residues. The CDR3 DNA reads as TGCGCCAGCAGCCAACTTCCAGGGGCTCCTGAACGCATTCAGTACTTC. Its protein product is CASSQLPGAPERIQYF.

V usage is TRBV4-3 and J usage is TRBJ1-2; D perhaps matches TRBD1 (6 bases). With 1 base removed from V and 6 bases from J, the gap between germline ends came to 15 bases. Germline lookup yields CDR1 LGHNA and CDR2 YSLEER. This CDR3 spans 15 amino acids. CDR3 in DNA: TGCGCCAGCAGCCAAGCGGTGGGGGGCTTCAATGGCTACACCTTC. This gives the protein CASSQAVGGFNGYTF.

The rearrangement links TRBV6-1 to TRBJ2-1, with 8 bases identical to TRBD2. This CDR3 has 15 amino acids. CDR1 is MNHNS, CDR2 SASEGT, per germline. Trimming removed 2 bases from V and 8 bases from J; junction bases left unmatched: 8. CDR3 nucleotides: TGTGCCAGCAGTGAAATACTAGCGGCGGGGGATGAGCAGTTCTTC. Encoded protein: CASSEILAAGDEQFF.

This chain connects TRBV19 to TRBJ2-1; 11 bases are a match to TRBD2. Trimming at V came to 5 bases and at J to 3 bases, leaving 12 bases not matched to a gene. From germline, CDR1 is LNHDA and CDR2 SQIVND (reference sequence). This CDR3 has 18 residues. In DNA, the CDR3 is TGTGCCAGTAGTTCCAGGGGGTCGGGGACTAGCGGCTACAATGAGCAGTTCTTC. Its translation is CASSSRGSGTSGYNEQFF. Combining the CDR3 with reference TRBV19 and TRBJ2-1 gives the whole variable domain DGGITQSPKYLFRKEGQNVTLSCEQNLNHDAMYWYRQDPGQGLRLIYYSQIVNDFQKGDIAEGYSVSREKKESFPLTVTSAQKNPTAFYLCASSSRGSGTSGYNEQFFGPGTRLTVL.

This rearrangement joins TRBV28 to TRBJ1-4, with 8 nucleotides matching TRBD1. This CDR3 region has 13 residues. Germline loops: CDR1 MDHEN, CDR2 SYDVKM. Losses at the gene ends were 6 bases for V and 7 bases for J; bases not matched to a gene: 4. In DNA form, the CDR3 reads TGTGCCAGCAGCCGGACAGGGAGTGAAAAACTGTTTTTT. It yields the protein CASSRTGSEKLFF.

The V call is TRBV19, the J call TRBJ1-5, with D hard to call. V was pared by 3 bases and J by 5 bases, with 8 bases between. The CDR3 extends over 13 amino acids. Per the germline V gene, CDR1 is LNHDA and CDR2 is SQIVND (reference sequence). In nucleotides, the CDR3 is TGTGCCAGTAGTATTAGGTTCGATCAGCCCCAGCATTTT. Its protein is CASSIRFDQPQHF.

This sequence joins TRBV9 and TRBJ2-3, with 10 bases fitting TRBD2. Losses at the gene ends were 1 base for V and 6 bases for J; bases not matched to a gene: 2. Germline V gives CDR1 SGDLS, CDR2 YYNGEE. This CDR3 comprises 14 residues. The CDR3 reads CASSVRTSGDTQYF. As DNA, the CDR3 is TGTGCCAGCAGCGTAAGGACTAGCGGTGATACGCAGTATTTT. Together with reference TRBV9 and TRBJ2-3, the CDR3 gives the full variable domain: DSGVTQTPKHLITATGQRVTLRCSPRSGDLSVYWYQQSLDQGLQFLIQYYNGEERAKGNILERFSAQQFPDLHSELNLSSLELGDSALYFCASSVRTSGDTQYFGPGTRLTVL.

This clone was detected only once. CDR3 region: CASSGTGGRSNYGYTF. As DNA, the CDR3 is TGTGCCAGCAGCGGGACAGGGGGAAGGAGCAACTATGGCTACACCTTC. The V call is TRBV7-2, the J call TRBJ1-2; 11 bases are a match to TRBD1. J gave up 2 bases and V 5 bases, and 7 bases lay outside the gene matches. This CDR3 is 16 amino acids long. In germline, CDR1 is SGHTA, CDR2 FQGNSA.

The chain carries TRBV5-4 and TRBJ2-3; D is possibly TRBD2 (5 bases). V was cut by 7 bases and J by 4 bases, with 16 bases left in between. CDR3 length equals 14 residues. The germline V gene encodes CDR1 SGHNT and CDR2 YYREEE (reference sequence). Written as DNA, the CDR3 is TGTGCCAGCCTGAGAAGCGGAGCGTCAGATACGCAGTATTTT. This translates into CASLRSGASDTQYF.

The CDR3 DNA reads as TGTGCCAGCAGTGTTCTGACAGGGAATCAGCCCCAGCATTTT. It codes for CASSVLTGNQPQHF. The chain joins TRBV28 to TRBJ1-5; 7 bases agree with TRBD1. J gave up 4 bases and V 5 bases, and 5 bases lay outside the gene matches. Per the germline V gene, CDR1 is MDHEN and CDR2 is SYDVKM. This CDR3 contains 14 residues. Full variable domain (missing parts from reference TRBV28 and TRBJ1-5): DVKVTQSSRYLVKRTGEKVFLECVQDMDHENMFWYRQDPGLGLRLIYFSYDVKMKEKGDIPEGYSVSREKKERFSLILESASTNQTSMYLCASSVLTGNQPQHFGDGTRLSIL.

The chain combines TRBV7-9 with TRBJ2-4; possible D gene TRBD2, 6 bases. Germline lookup yields CDR1 SEHNR and CDR2 FQNEAQ (reference sequence). The CDR3 extends over 16 amino acids. Deletions cut 5 bases from V and 3 bases from J, with 17 bases between. In DNA form, the CDR3 reads TGTGCCAGCAGCGTCGCGGGGCAGGCAAGCAAAAACATTCAGTACTTC. Translation: CASSVAGQASKNIQYF.

The rearrangement joins TRBV28 to TRBJ2-1; 10 positions match TRBD2. The CDR3 totals 15 residues. The germline V gene has CDR1 MDHEN and CDR2 SYDVKM. V shed 3 bases and J 5 bases; nucleotides not matched to a gene: 4. CDR3 residues: CASSFSLAGDNEQFF. The CDR3 bases are TGTGCCAGCAGTTTCTCCCTAGCGGGAGACAATGAGCAGTTCTTC.

This clone was seen once. The V call is TRBV7-3, the J call TRBJ1-1; TRBD1 might be the D (5 bases). The germline V and J ends were trimmed by 1 base and 3 bases, with 9 bases remaining between them. There are 14 residues in the CDR3. CDR1 is SGHTA and CDR2 is FQGTGA in the germline V gene. The CDR3 DNA reads as TGTGCCAGCAGCTTAATCGGGGGGGACACTGAAGCTTTCTTT. This gives the protein CASSLIGGDTEAFF.

This chain uses TRBV28 with TRBJ2-1; D ambiguous. The CDR3 totals 14 residues. Germline V CDR1 and CDR2: MDHEN, SYDVKM. The V end was cut by 2 bases, the J end by 9 bases, with 14 bases between. In DNA form, the CDR3 reads TGTGCCAGCAGTTTACCCGTGGGGTCGGGTGAGCAGTTCTTC. Translating it yields CASSLPVGSGEQFF.

J is TRBJ2-4 and V is TRBV27, with no clear D. The ends were cut back, 4 bases at V and 5 bases at J, with 6 bases in the middle. CDR1 is MNHEY, CDR2 SMNVEV, per germline (reference sequence). The CDR3 has 12 residues. The CDR3 region is CASSSEENIQYF. In DNA, the CDR3 is TGTGCCAGCAGTTCGGAAGAAAACATTCAGTACTTC.

The rearrangement joins TRBV13 to TRBJ1-2; TRBD1 matches 8 bases. Germline assignment: CDR1 PRHDT and CDR2 FYEKMQ (reference sequence). The CDR3 runs to 15 residues. Losses at the gene ends were 2 bases for V and 7 bases for J; bases not matched to a gene: 9. The CDR3 DNA reads as TGTGCCAGCAGCTTAAGGTTAGGACAGGGCCTTGGCTACACCTTC. Protein sequence: CASSLRLGQGLGYTF.

V is TRBV6-5 and J is TRBJ2-7, with unresolved D. This CDR3 spans 12 amino acids. V was trimmed by 2 bases and J by 5 bases, leaving 7 bases between them. Germline-derived CDR1 and CDR2 are MNHEY and SVGAGI. The CDR3 reads CASSYGLNEQYF. DNA for the CDR3: TGTGCCAGCAGTTACGGCCTGAACGAGCAGTACTTC.